This T cell receptor beta chain was obtained from a study of cytomegalovirus exposure and HLA in healthy donors. Measured with immunoSEQ multiplex PCR; TCRdb has only the in-frame clones, and not every one. Found here are 160,000 or so clones, approximately 90% of them singletons; the top ten hold around 3%. Concerning this clone itself: The antigen is unknown.

Regarding the study as a whole: Subsequent analysis found a tendency for first-cohort TCR clusters to co-occur within the 120 or so validation repertoires. Researchers catalogued about 160 TCR beta chains as cytomegalovirus-associated.

Germline CDR1 is KGHSH and CDR2 is LQKENI. The trim removed 6 bases at V and 10 bases at J, leaving 3 bases unmatched. This CDR3 is built from 12 residues. The genes are TRBV18 and TRBJ1-1, with 12 bases lining up with TRBD1. The clonotype was recovered from a man aged 18 to 30 in good health and CMV-seronegative. What was sequenced was PBMCs. The CDR3, as DNA: TGTGCCAGCTCGCGGGACAGGGGGCCAGCTTTCTTT. It encodes CASSRDRGPAFF.